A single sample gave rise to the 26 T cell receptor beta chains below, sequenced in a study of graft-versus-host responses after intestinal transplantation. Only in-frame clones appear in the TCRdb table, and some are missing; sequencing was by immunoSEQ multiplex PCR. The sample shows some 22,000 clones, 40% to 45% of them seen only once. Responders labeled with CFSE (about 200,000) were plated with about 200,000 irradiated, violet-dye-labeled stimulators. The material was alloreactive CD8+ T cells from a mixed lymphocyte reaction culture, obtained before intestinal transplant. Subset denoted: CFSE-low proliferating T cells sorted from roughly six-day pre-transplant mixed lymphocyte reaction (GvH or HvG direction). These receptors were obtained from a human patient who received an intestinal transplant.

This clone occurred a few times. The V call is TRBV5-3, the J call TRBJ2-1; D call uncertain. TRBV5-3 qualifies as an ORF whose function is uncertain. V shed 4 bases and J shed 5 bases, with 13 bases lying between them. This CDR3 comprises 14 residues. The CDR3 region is CARSRKSGNNEQFF. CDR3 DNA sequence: TGTGCCAGAAGCCGCAAATCGGGTAACAATGAGCAGTTCTTC.

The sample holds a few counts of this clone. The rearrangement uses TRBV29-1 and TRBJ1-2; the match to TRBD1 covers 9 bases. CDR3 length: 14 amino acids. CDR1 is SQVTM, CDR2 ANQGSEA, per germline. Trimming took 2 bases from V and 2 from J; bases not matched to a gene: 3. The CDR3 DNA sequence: TGCAGCGTTGAAAGGGACAGGGCCAACTATGGCTACACCTTC. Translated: CSVERDRANYGYTF. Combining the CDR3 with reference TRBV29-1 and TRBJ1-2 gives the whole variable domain SAVISQKPSRDICQRGTSLTIQCQVDSQVTMMFWYRQQPGQSLTLIATANQGSEATYESGFVIDKFPISRPNLTFSTLTVSNMSPEDSSIYLCSVERDRANYGYTFGSGTRLTVV.

The CDR3 nucleotides read TGTGCCAGCAGTTTACAGTGGACTATCAATGAGCAGTTCTTC. It specifies CASSLQWTINEQFF. This rearrangement joins TRBV28 to TRBJ2-1; a weak D match, TRBD2 (6 bases). Germline CDR1 reads MDHEN; CDR2 reads SYDVKM. The V end lost 2 bases, the J end lost 6 bases, and 11 bases lay between the germline ends. The CDR3 runs to 14 residues. Full variable domain (rest looked up from reference TRBV28 and TRBJ2-1): DVKVTQSSRYLVKRTGEKVFLECVQDMDHENMFWYRQDPGLGLRLIYFSYDVKMKEKGDIPEGYSVSREKKERFSLILESASTNQTSMYLCASSLQWTINEQFFGPGTRLTVL.

The CDR3 loop is CASSGTSGSVYEQYF. Written as DNA, the CDR3 is TGTGCCAGCAGCGGTACTAGCGGGAGTGTCTACGAGCAGTACTTC. V is TRBV9 and J is TRBJ2-7, with 11 positions matching TRBD2. The CDR3 loop spans 15 amino acids. The J segment lost 3 bases and the V segment lost 3 bases, leaving 5 bases of the junction unmatched. The germline V gene encodes CDR1 SGDLS and CDR2 YYNGEE.

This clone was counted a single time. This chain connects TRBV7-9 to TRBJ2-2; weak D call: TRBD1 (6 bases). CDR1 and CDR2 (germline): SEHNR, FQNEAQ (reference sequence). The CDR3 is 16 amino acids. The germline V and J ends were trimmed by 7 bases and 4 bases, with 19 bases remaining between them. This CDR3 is CASTGTGKGSTGELFF. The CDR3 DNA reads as TGTGCCAGCACCGGTACAGGGAAAGGGTCCACCGGGGAGCTGTTTTTT.

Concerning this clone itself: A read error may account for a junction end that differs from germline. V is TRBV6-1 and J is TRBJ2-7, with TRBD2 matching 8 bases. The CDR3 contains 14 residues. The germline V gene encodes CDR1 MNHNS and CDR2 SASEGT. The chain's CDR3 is CASGELAGLYEQYF. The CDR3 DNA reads TGTGCCAGCGGTGAATTAGCGGGATTATACGAGCAGTACTTC.

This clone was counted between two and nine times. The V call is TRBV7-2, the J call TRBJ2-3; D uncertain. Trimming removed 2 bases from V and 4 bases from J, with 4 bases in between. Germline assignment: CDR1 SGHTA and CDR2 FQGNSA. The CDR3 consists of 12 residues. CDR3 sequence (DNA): TGTGCCAGCAGCTTACCCTCAGATACGCAGTATTTT. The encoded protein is CASSLPSDTQYF.

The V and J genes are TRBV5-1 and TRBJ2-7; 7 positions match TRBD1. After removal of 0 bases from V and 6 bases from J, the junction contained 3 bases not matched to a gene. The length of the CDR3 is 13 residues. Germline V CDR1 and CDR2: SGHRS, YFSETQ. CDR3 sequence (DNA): TGCGCCAGCAGCTTGGGACAGGGCGTCGAGCAGTACTTC. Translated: CASSLGQGVEQYF.

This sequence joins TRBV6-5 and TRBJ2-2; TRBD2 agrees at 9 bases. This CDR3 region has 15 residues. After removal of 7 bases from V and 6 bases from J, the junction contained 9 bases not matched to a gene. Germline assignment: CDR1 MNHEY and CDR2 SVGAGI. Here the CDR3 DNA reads TGTGCCAGCACCTATAGCGGGAGCGGGCCCGGGGAGCTGTTTTTT. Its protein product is CASTYSGSGPGELFF.

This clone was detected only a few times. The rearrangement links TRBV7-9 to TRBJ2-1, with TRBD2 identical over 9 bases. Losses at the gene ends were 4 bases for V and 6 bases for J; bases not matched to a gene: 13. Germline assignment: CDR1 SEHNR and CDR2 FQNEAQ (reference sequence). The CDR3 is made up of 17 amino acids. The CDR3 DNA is TGTGCCAGCAGCTCGAGCGGGAGGCCGTCTGGTGGCAATGAGCAGTTCTTC. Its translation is CASSSSGRPSGGNEQFF.

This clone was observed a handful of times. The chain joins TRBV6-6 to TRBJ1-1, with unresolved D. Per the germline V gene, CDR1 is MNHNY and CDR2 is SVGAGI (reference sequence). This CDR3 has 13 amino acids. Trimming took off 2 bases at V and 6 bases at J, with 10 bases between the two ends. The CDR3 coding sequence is TGTGCCAGCAGTTACATTATTTCCTCTGAAGCTTTCTTT. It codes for CASSYIISSEAFF.

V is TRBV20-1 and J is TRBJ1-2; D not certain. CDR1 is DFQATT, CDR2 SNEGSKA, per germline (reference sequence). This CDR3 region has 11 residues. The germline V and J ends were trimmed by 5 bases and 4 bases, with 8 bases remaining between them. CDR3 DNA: TGCAGTGCTCTCCGGGGCTATGGCTACACCTTC. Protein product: CSALRGYGYTF.

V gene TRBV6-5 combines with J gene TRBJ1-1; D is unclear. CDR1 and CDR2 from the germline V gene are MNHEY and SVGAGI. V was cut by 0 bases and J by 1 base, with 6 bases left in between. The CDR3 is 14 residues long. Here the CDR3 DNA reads TGTGCCAGCAGTTACTCTTCGGCGAACACTGAAGCTTTCTTT. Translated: CASSYSSANTEAFF.

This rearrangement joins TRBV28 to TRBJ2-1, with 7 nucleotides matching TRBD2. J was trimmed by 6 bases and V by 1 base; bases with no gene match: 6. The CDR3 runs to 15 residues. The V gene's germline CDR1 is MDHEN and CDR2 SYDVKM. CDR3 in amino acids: CASSLFREVGNEQFF. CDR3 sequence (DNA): TGTGCCAGCAGTTTATTCCGGGAGGTGGGCAATGAGCAGTTCTTC.

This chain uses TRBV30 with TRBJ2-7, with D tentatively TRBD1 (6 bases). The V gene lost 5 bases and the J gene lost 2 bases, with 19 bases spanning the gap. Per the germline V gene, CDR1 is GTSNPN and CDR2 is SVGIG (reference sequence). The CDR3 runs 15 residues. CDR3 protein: CAWVRGHGAAYEQYF. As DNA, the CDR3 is TGTGCCTGGGTTAGGGGACATGGGGCAGCCTACGAGCAGTACTTC.

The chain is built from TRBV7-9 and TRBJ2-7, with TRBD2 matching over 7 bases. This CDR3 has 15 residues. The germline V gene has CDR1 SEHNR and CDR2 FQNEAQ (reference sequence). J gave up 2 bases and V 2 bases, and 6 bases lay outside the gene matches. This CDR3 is CASSLYSSGPYEQYF. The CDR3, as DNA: TGTGCCAGCAGCTTATACTCTAGCGGCCCCTACGAGCAGTACTTC.

The CDR3 spells CSVELARSYNEQFF. The CDR3 bases are TGCAGCGTTGAACTAGCGAGGTCCTACAATGAGCAGTTCTTC. The V gene is TRBV29-1, the J gene TRBJ2-1; D perhaps matches TRBD2 (6 bases). The V gene lost 2 bases and the J gene lost 1 base, with 9 bases spanning the gap. Germline V lookup: CDR1 SQVTM, CDR2 ANQGSEA. The CDR3 totals 14 residues.

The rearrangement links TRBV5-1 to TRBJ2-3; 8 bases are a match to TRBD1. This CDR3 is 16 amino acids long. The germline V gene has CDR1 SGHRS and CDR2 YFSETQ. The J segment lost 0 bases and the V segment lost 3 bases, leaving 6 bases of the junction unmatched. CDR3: CASSYRQGTSTDTQYF. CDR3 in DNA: TGCGCCAGCAGCTATCGACAGGGGACTAGCACAGATACGCAGTATTTT.

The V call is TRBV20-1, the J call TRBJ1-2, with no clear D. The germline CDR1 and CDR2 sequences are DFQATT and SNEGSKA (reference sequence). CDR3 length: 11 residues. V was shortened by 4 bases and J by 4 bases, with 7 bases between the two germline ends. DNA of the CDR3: TGCAGTGCTACCGGGTCCTATGGCTACACCTTC. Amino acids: CSATGSYGYTF.

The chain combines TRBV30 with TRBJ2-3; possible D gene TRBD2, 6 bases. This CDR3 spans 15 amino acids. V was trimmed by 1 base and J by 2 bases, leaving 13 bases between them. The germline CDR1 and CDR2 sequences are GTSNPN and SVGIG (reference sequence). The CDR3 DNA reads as TGTGCCTGGAGTGCCCTCCGGGGGAACACAGATACGCAGTATTTT. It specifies CAWSALRGNTDTQYF. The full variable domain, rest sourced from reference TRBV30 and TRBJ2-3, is SQTIHQWPATLVQPVGSPLSLECTVEGTSNPNLYWYRQAAGRGLQLLFYSVGIGQISSEVPQNLSASRPQDRQFILSSKKLLLSDSGFYLCAWSALRGNTDTQYFGPGTRLTVL.

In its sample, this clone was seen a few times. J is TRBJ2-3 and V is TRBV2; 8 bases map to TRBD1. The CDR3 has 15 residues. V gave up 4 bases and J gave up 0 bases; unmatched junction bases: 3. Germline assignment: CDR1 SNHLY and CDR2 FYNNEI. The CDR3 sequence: CASSVQGVSTDTQYF. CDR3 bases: TGTGCCAGCAGTGTACAGGGGGTTAGCACAGATACGCAGTATTTT.

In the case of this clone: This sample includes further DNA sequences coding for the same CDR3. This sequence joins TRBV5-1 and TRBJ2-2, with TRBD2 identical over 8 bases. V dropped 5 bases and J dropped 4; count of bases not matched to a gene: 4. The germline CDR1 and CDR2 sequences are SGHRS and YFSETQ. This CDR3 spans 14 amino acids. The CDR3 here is CASSETSGTGELFF. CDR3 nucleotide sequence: TGCGCCAGCAGTGAAACTAGCGGCACCGGGGAGCTGTTTTTT.

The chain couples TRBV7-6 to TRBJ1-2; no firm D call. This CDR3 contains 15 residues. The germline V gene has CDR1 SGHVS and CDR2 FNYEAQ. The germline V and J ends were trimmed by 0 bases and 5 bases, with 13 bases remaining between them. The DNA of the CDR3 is TGTGCCAGCAGCTTAGCAAGTGGGAACGTATATGGCTACACCTTC. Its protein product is CASSLASGNVYGYTF. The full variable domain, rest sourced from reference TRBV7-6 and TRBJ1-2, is GAGVSQSPRYKVTKRGQDVALRCDPISGHVSLYWYRQALGQGPEFLTYFNYEAQQDKSGLPNDRFSAERPEGSISTLTIQRTEQRDSAMYRCASSLASGNVYGYTFGSGTRLTVV.

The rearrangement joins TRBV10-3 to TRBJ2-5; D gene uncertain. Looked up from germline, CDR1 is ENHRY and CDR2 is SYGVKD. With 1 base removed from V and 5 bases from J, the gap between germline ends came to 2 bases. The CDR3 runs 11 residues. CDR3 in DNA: TGTGCCATCAGTGAGTACGAGACCCAGTACTTC. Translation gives CAISEYETQYF.

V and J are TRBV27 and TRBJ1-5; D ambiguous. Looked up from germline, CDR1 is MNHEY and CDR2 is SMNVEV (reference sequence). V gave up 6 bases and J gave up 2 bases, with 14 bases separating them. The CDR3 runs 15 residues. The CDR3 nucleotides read TGTGCCAGCAGCCAACGACCCTTGGGCAATCAGCCCCAGCATTTT. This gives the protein CASSQRPLGNQPQHF.

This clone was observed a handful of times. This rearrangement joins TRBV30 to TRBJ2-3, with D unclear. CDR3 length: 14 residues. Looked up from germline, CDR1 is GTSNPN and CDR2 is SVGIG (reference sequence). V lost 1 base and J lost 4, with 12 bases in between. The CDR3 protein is CAWSGLVRSDTQYF. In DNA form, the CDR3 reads TGTGCCTGGAGTGGTCTAGTAAGATCAGATACGCAGTATTTT.